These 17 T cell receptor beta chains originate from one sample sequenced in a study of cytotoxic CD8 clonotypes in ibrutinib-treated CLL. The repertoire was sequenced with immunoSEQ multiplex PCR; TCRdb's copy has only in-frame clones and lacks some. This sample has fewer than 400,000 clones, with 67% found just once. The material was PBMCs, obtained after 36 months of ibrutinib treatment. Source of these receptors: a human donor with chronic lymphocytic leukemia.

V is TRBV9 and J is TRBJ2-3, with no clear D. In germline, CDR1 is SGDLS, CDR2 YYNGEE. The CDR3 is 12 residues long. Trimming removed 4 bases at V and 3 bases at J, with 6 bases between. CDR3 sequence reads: CASSIVTDTQYF. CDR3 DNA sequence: TGTGCCAGCAGCATTGTTACAGATACGCAGTATTTT.

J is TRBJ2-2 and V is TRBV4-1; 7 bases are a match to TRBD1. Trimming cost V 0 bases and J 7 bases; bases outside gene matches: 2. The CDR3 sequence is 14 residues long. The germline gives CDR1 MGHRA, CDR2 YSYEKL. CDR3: CASSQETGNGELFF. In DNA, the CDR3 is TGCGCCAGCAGCCAAGAGACAGGGAACGGGGAGCTGTTTTTT.

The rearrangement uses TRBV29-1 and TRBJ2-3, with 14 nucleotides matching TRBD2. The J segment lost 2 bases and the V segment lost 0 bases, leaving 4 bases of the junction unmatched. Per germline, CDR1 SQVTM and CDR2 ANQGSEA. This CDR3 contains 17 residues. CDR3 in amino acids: CSVEDWTSGGNTDTQYF. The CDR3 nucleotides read TGCAGCGTTGAAGATTGGACTAGCGGGGGGAACACAGATACGCAGTATTTT.

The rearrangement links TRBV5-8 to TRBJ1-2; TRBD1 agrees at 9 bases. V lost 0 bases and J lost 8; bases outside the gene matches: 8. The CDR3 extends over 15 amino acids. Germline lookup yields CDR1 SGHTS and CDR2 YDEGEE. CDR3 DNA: TGTGCCAGCAGCTTGGGGCCGGGACAGGGTTTCGGCTACACCTTC. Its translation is CASSLGPGQGFGYTF.

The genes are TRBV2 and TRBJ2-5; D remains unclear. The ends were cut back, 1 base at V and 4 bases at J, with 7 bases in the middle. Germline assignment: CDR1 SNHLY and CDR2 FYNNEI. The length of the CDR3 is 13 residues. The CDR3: CASSEGLLETQYF. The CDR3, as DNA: TGTGCCAGCAGTGAAGGTCTCCTAGAGACCCAGTACTTC.

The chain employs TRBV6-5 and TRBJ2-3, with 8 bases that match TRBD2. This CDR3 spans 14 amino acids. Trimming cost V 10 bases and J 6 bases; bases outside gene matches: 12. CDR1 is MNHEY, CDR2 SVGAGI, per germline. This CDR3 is CATRTSPNGDTQYF. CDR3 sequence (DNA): TGTGCCACACGGACTAGCCCCAATGGCGATACGCAGTATTTT.

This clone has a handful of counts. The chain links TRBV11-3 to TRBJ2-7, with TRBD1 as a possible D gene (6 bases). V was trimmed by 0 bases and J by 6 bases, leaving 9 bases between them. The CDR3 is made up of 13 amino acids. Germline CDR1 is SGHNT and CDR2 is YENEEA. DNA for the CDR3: TGTGCCAGCAGCTTAGACGTACAGGGCGAGCAGTACTTC. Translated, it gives CASSLDVQGEQYF.

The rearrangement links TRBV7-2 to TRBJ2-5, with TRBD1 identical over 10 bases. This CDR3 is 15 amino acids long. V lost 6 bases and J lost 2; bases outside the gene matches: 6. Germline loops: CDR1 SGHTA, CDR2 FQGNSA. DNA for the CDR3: TGTGCCAGCAGTCTCGGACAGGGGGGACAAGAGACCCAGTACTTC. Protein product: CASSLGQGGQETQYF.

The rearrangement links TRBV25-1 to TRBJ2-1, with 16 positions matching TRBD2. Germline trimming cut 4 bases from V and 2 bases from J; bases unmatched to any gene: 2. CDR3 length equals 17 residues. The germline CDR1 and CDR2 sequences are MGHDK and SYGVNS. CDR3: CASSGGLAGGPYNEQFF. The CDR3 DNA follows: TGTGCCAGCAGTGGGGGACTAGCGGGAGGGCCCTACAATGAGCAGTTCTTC.

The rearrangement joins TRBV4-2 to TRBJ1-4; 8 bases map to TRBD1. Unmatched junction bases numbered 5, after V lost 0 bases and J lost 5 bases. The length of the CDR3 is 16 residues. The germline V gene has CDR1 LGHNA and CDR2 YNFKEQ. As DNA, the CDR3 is TGTGCCAGCAGCCAAGACCCGGGACAGGAGAATGAAAAACTGTTTTTT. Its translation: CASSQDPGQENEKLFF.

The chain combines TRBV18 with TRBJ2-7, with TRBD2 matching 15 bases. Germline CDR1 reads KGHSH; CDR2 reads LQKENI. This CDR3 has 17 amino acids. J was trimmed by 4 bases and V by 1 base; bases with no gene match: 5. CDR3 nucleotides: TGTGCCAGCTCACCACTCAGGACTAGCGGGGGGGCTTACGAGCAGTACTTC. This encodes CASSPLRTSGGAYEQYF.

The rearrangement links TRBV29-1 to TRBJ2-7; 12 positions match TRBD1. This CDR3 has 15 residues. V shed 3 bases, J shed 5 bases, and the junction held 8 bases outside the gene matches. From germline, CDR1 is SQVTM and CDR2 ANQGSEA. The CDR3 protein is CSVEGGQGAVNEQYF. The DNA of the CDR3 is TGCAGCGTTGAGGGGGGACAGGGGGCCGTGAACGAGCAGTACTTC.

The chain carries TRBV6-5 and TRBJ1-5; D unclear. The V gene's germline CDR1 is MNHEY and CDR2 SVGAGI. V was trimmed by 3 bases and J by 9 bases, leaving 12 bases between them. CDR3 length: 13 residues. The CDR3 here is CASSYQSGAPQHF. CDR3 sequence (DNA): TGTGCCAGCAGTTATCAGTCCGGCGCGCCCCAGCATTTT.

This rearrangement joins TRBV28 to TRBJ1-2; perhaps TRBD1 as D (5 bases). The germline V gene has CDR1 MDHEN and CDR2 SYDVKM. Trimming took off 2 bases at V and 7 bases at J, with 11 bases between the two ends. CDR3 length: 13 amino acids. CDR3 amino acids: CASSLAQVGGYTF. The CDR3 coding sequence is TGTGCCAGCAGTTTAGCACAGGTCGGTGGCTACACCTTC.

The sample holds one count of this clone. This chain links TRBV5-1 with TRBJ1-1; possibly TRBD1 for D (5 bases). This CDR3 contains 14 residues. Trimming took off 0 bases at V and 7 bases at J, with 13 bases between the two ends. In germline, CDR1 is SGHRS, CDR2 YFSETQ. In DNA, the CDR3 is TGCGCCAGCAGCTTGGAAAGGGGAATCGGTGAAGCTTTCTTT. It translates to CASSLERGIGEAFF.

This chain's CDR3 is CASSLARGDQETQYF. CDR3 in DNA: TGCGCCAGCAGCTTGGCCAGGGGGGATCAAGAGACCCAGTACTTC. The genes are TRBV5-1 and TRBJ2-5, with a possible D match to TRBD1 (7 bases). The ends were cut back, 0 bases at V and 2 bases at J, with 11 bases in the middle. The CDR3 is made up of 15 amino acids. CDR1 is SGHRS, CDR2 YFSETQ, per germline.

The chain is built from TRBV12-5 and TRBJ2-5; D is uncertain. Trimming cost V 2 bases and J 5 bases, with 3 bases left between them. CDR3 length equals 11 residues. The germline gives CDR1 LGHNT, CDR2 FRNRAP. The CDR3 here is CASGLTETQYF. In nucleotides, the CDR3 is TGTGCTAGTGGTTTGACGGAGACCCAGTACTTC.